The clone carrying this T cell receptor (beta chain) was picked up many times. Its specificity is not known. The time point denotes: sample taken at primary tumor resection. The study sequenced unsorted whole RNA from tumor, nontumor lung or frozen PBMC. The data derive from a study of spatial heterogeneity in lung cancer. Looking at the study overall: Raw sequencing reads included, on average, more than 9.5 appearances of each unique TCR and UMI combination. Study conclusions and caveats: Expanded alpha and beta TCR counts within tumors tracked tumor mutation counts.

The germline V gene has CDR1 DFQATT and CDR2 SNEGSKA (reference sequence). This CDR3 is 14 amino acids long. The ends lost 3 bases at V and 4 bases at J; junction bases unmatched: 3. TCRdb processed the 5' RACE reads anew with MiXCR; each CDR3 protein has one entry. The repertoire holds about 100,000 distinct CDR3 sequences, with approximately 4% as singletons. The sequence came from a male donor with early-stage non-small cell lung cancer. The sample here was lung tumor tissue, taken at surgery. The V gene is TRBV20-1, the J gene TRBJ2-7; 13 bases agree with TRBD2. CDR3 in DNA: TGCAGTGCTAGGGGACTAGCGGGACATTACGAGCAGTACTTC. This translates into CSARGLAGHYEQYF.